This is a list of T cell receptor beta chains from one sample in a study of cytomegalovirus exposure and HLA in healthy donors. Using immunoSEQ multiplex PCR, the repertoire was profiled, and TCRdb retains in-frame clones only, with some absent. The data show about 170,000 clones, approximately 81% seen once. Sequencing was done on a sample of PBMCs. The source is a male donor in good health and CMV-seronegative. Each CDR3 is given with its conserved first and last residue. D genes are given only for firm matches. Clone sizes are given selectively: once, few, many, or a class where the clone is expanded.

cdr3_nt cdr3_aa j_call v_call clone_size d_call
TGTGCCAGCAGCTTGAGTAGTTCCTACGAGCAGTACTTC CASSLSSSYEQYF TRBJ2-7 TRBV5-4 - -
TGTGCCAGCAGCTTGGGGAGAGGGAGGGTAAACACCGGGGAGCTGTTTTTT CASSLGRGRVNTGELFF TRBJ2-2 TRBV5-4 - TRBD2
TGCGCCAGCAGCCAAGATAAGGCGCTAGCGGCCACAGATACGCAGTATTTT CASSQDKALAATDTQYF TRBJ2-3 TRBV4-1 - TRBD2
TGTGCCAGCAGCATTCCACTTAGCTCTGGAAACACCATATATTTT CASSIPLSSGNTIYF TRBJ1-3 TRBV7-2 - -
TGTGCCAGCAGCCAAGATCCCACAGGGGCCTACGAGCAGTACTTC CASSQDPTGAYEQYF TRBJ2-7 TRBV4-2 - TRBD1
TGTGCCAGCAGCCCCGCAGGGGTTCTGGACTTC CASSPAGVLDF TRBJ2-7 TRBV7-2 - -
TGCGCCAGCAGCCTAACTAGCGGGGAAAGTGAGCAGTTCTTC CASSLTSGESEQFF TRBJ2-1 TRBV5-1 - TRBD2
TGCAGCGTTGACGGCGGGGTCCACCAAGAGACCCAGTACTTC CSVDGGVHQETQYF TRBJ2-5 TRBV29-1 - -
TGTGCCAGCATGGACAGAGCAACTAATGAAAAACTGTTTTTT CASMDRATNEKLFF TRBJ1-4 TRBV19 - -
TGTGCCAGCAGCCGAATTTCGGGACACAAAGTCTACGAGCAGTACTTC CASSRISGHKVYEQYF TRBJ2-7 TRBV5-6 - -
TGTGCCAGTAGTCCGGGGGTTGTCGCCTACGAGCAGTACTTC CASSPGVVAYEQYF TRBJ2-7 TRBV19 - -
TGTGCCAGCAGTCTCTCCGGGACACCAGTCTCCTACGAGCAGTACTTC CASSLSGTPVSYEQYF TRBJ2-7 TRBV6-8 once -
TGTGCCAGCAGTAACAGGGGCACTGAAGCTTTCTTT CASSNRGTEAFF TRBJ1-1 TRBV27 - TRBD1
TGTGCCAGCAGTGCGGAGAGCCAGAGAATCTACGAGCAGTACTTC CASSAESQRIYEQYF TRBJ2-7 TRBV27 - -
TGTGCCAGCAGCCGTACCGGGACTAGCGGCAACAATGAGCAGTTCTTC CASSRTGTSGNNEQFF TRBJ2-1 TRBV4-2 - TRBD2
TGTGCCAGCAGCTTGGCCCCAGGTACGAATAGCAATCAGCCCCAGCATTTT CASSLAPGTNSNQPQHF TRBJ1-5 TRBV5-5 - -
TGTGCCAGCAGCCAAGATGATATTGAGACAGGGCGCTTGAACTCTGGGGCCAACGTCCTGACTTTC CASSQDDIETGRLNSGANVLTF TRBJ2-6 TRBV4-2 - TRBD1
TGTGCCAGCAGCGGACCGGGGGGCCTAGATACGCAGTATTTT CASSGPGGLDTQYF TRBJ2-3 TRBV7-9 - -
TGCGCCAGCAGTCCGCAGCGGACCGGGGAGCTGTTTTTT CASSPQRTGELFF TRBJ2-2 TRBV4-3 - -
TGCGCCAGCAGCCGAACAGGGACTGGAAACACCATATATTTT CASSRTGTGNTIYF TRBJ1-3 TRBV4-3 - -
TGTGCCACCGTTACAGGGGGCGCGCTAAAAGGCTACACCTTC CATVTGGALKGYTF TRBJ1-2 TRBV6-5 once TRBD1
TGCGCCAGCAGCTCATCCTTAACAGGGTTGAATTCACCCCTCCACTTT CASSSSLTGLNSPLHF TRBJ1-6 TRBV5-1 - -
TGCGCCAGCAGCCCTACTAGCGACAGCTCCTACGAGCAGTACTTC CASSPTSDSSYEQYF TRBJ2-7 TRBV5-1 - TRBD2
TGCGCCAGCAGTTGGGGACAGGGGGTTGGTGAGACCCAGTACTTC CASSWGQGVGETQYF TRBJ2-5 TRBV4-1 - TRBD1
TGCAGCGTTGAAGGCCCTCAGGGGGCCCCAGGCTACACCTTC CSVEGPQGAPGYTF TRBJ1-2 TRBV29-1 once TRBD1